The present T cell receptor beta chain was sequenced within a study of neoadjuvant anti-PD-1 for oral cavity cancer. About the research overall: Patients without progression received a fourth nivolumab dose around day 43, then surgical resection on days 50-56. Whole-study results and caveats: Post-treatment tumors with larger preexisting clones showed more shrinkage.

As for this clone: Antigen: not known.

Specified time point: after neoadjuvant nivolumab, at surgical resection. Germline CDR1 MNHEY, CDR2 SVGAGI. This CDR3 region has 15 residues. Trimming at V came to 4 bases and at J to 4 bases, leaving 10 bases not matched to a gene. Method: immunoSEQ multiplex PCR; TCRdb's copy keeps in-frame clones and lacks some. Altogether roughly 10,000 clones are present, about 64% being singletons, with the ten largest covering less than 9.5%. The TCR was taken from a person between 40 and 80 years old with oral cavity squamous cell carcinoma. J is TRBJ2-7 and V is TRBV6-5, with 7 bases aligning to TRBD1. Sequencing used tumor tissue, obtained after nivolumab (anti-PD-1) treatment. The CDR3 loop is CASSSQQGRFYEQYF. The CDR3 DNA reads TGTGCCAGCAGTTCCCAACAGGGGCGTTTTTACGAGCAGTACTTC.